The clone carrying this T cell receptor (beta chain) is labeled as medium-sized (0.01 to 0.1%). Until they underwent thyroid surgery, no patient had received any treatment. This sample was included in a study of metastatic and nonmetastatic thyroid tumors. Across the whole study: Repertoire data that came from the blood and tumor or nodule tissue of malignant and benign thyroid patients were compared.

In the original processing: The study's classifier, a distant-metastasis tool for papillary thyroid cancer, was built using CDR3 differences across clinicopathological groups. TCRdb ran MiXCR on the PCR reads. In this record, the V and J calls reflect TCRdb's handling and not the investigators' own analysis. The table lists 20,000 to 25,000 clones, 30% to 40% of them singletons, with about 20% in the top ten. The CDR3 spans 15 residues. Germline V lookup: CDR1 MNHNS, CDR2 SASEGT. The junction had 11 bases not matched to a gene; V was cut back by 6 bases and J by 5 bases. The TCR was taken from a male donor with papillary thyroid cancer or a benign thyroid nodule (not recorded which). Some clones in this sample may be carry-over from other donors' samples. Specimen: blood. V usage is TRBV6-1 and J usage is TRBJ2-3, with 7 bases identical to TRBD1. CDR3 in amino acids: CASSRDRTGGDTQYF. Here the CDR3 DNA reads TGTGCCAGCAGCCGAGACCGGACAGGAGGAGATACGCAGTATTTT.